The rows below give T cell receptor beta chains drawn from one sample of a study of blood T cells in healthy people across ages. TCRdb re-analysed the 5' RACE reads in MiXCR, keeping a single row per CDR3 protein. In the table there are around 750,000 distinct CDR3 sequences, about 53% of which are singletons. The specimen sequenced was blood. Receptor source: a man aged 80 or over in good health. CDR3s include the opening cysteine and the closing phenylalanine or tryptophan. The D gene is left open where the match is weak. A row's size may be missing; if present it is once, few, many or a size class.

TRBJ2-3	TRBV5-6	.	.	CASSPAGGYAYF	TGTGCCAGCAGCCCCGCCGGTGGATACGCGTATTTT
TRBJ2-1	TRBV21-1	.	.	CASSKGGGLDYNEQFF	TGTGCTAGCAGCAAAGGGGGGGGGCTGGACTACAATGAGCAGTTCTTC
TRBJ2-3	TRBV7-2	.	TRBD2	CASSPSAGVITDTQYF	TGTGCCAGCAGCCCTAGCGCGGGGGTGATCACAGATACGCAGTATTTT
TRBJ2-5	TRBV4-2	.	.	CASSPADSIYQETQYF	TGTGCCAGCAGCCCGGCGGACTCCATATACCAAGAGACCCAGTACTTC
TRBJ2-6	TRBV6-1	.	.	CASRRDSAGANVLTF	TGTGCCAGCAGGCGCGACAGTGCTGGGGCCAACGTCCTGACTTTC
TRBJ2-7	TRBV2	.	.	CASKDGKYEQYF	TGTGCCAGCAAGGACGGAAAGTACGAGCAGTACTTC
TRBJ1-2	TRBV24-1	.	.	CATSGTGPEAGNYGYTF	TGTGCCACCAGTGGAACGGGACCCGAGGCCGGCAACTATGGCTACACCTTC
TRBJ2-4	TRBV7-2	.	.	CASTGAKNIQYF	TGTGCCAGCACCGGGGCGAAAAACATTCAGTACTTC
TRBJ2-3	TRBV6-1	.	TRBD2	CASNWSGGGTDTQYF	TGTGCCAGCAATTGGAGCGGGGGGGGCACAGATACGCAGTATTTT
TRBJ2-3	TRBV28	.	TRBD2	CASSLSGGHAYF	TGTGCCAGCAGCCTCAGCGGGGGTCACGCGTATTTT
TRBJ1-6	TRBV7-9	.	.	CASSPRQTGSLHF	TGTGCCAGCAGCCCCCGGCAAACGGGAAGCCTCCACTTT
TRBJ2-7	TRBV3-1	.	TRBD1	CTSSSYPGDSNYEQYF	TGTACCAGCAGCTCCTATCCCGGGGACAGCAACTACGAGCAGTACTTC
TRBJ2-6	TRBV12-3/TRBV12-4	few	.	CASSFDGANVLTF	TGTGCCAGCAGTTTTGATGGGGCCAACGTCCTGACTTTC
TRBJ1-2	TRBV7-9	.	.	CASSSRGGTYREGYTF	TGTGCCAGCAGCTCAAGGGGGGGCACCTACCGAGAAGGCTACACCTTC
TRBJ2-7	TRBV5-1	.	.	CASSLEGGSNEQYF	TGCGCCAGCAGCTTGGAGGGGGGGTCGAACGAGCAGTACTTC
TRBJ1-4	TRBV7-2	.	.	CASSLQGYEKLFF	TGTGCCAGCAGCTTACAGGGTTATGAAAAACTGTTTTTT
TRBJ1-4	TRBV20-1	.	.	CSARRGNEKLFF	TGCAGTGCTAGACGCGGGAATGAAAAACTGTTTTTT
TRBJ2-4	TRBV2	few	.	CASSEAFGGVSAKNIQYF	TGTGCCAGCAGTGAAGCTTTCGGGGGAGTCTCAGCCAAAAACATTCAGTACTTC
TRBJ2-6	TRBV5-6	.	.	CASSFKISSGANVLTF	TGTGCCAGCAGCTTCAAAATCTCCTCTGGGGCCAACGTCCTGACTTTC
TRBJ1-1	TRBV4-2	.	.	CASRKEDLNTEAFF	TGTGCCAGCCGAAAGGAGGATCTCAACACTGAAGCTTTCTTT
TRBJ2-1	TRBV20-1	.	TRBD1	CSAGQGAAGNEQFF	TGCAGTGCAGGACAGGGGGCGGCTGGCAATGAGCAGTTCTTC
TRBJ1-2	TRBV5-1	.	.	CASSLGTNPSSGYTF	TGCGCCAGCAGCTTGGGAACAAATCCCTCGTCGGGCTACACCTTC
TRBJ2-7	TRBV6-5	.	.	CASSYSFKSSYEQYF	TGTGCCAGCAGTTACTCTTTCAAGAGCTCCTACGAGCAGTACTTC
TRBJ1-2	TRBV5-1	.	TRBD1	CASREGGTEYGYTF	TGCGCCAGCAGAGAAGGAGGGACAGAATATGGCTACACCTTC
TRBJ2-1	TRBV24-1	.	TRBD1	CATSDASGGASYDEQFF	TGTGCCACCAGTGACGCCTCAGGGGGCGCCTCCTACGATGAGCAGTTCTTC
TRBJ2-3	TRBV25-1	.	TRBD1	CASSELGQGTDTQYF	TGTGCCAGCAGTGAATTAGGACAGGGAACAGATACGCAGTATTTT
TRBJ2-5	TRBV18	.	TRBD1	CASSPRQGIETQYF	TGTGCCAGCTCACCTAGACAGGGAATAGAGACCCAGTACTTC
TRBJ2-7	TRBV20-1	few	TRBD2	CSALSGTSLNSGEQYF	TGCAGTGCTTTATCCGGGACTAGCCTTAATTCCGGCGAGCAGTACTTC
TRBJ2-5	TRBV29-1	few	TRBD2	CSVDKYLAGRQETQYF	TGCAGCGTTGACAAGTACCTAGCGGGAAGGCAAGAGACCCAGTACTTC
TRBJ2-3	TRBV4-1	.	.	CASSQDPGSSTDTQYF	TGCGCCAGCAGCCAAGATCCGGGATCGAGCACAGATACGCAGTATTTT
TRBJ1-2	TRBV29-1	.	.	CSVGGSNYGYTF	TGCAGCGTTGGGGGCAGTAACTATGGCTACACCTTC